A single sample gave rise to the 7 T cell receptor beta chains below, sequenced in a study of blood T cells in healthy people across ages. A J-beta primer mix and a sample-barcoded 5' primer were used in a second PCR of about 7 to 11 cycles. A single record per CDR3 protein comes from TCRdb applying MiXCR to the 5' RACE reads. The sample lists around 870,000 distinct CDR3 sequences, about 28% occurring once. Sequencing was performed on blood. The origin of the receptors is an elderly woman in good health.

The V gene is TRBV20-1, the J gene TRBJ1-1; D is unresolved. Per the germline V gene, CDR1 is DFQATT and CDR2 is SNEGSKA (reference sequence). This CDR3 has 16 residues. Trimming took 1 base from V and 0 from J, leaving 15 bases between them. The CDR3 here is CSARVVRGGVNTEAFF. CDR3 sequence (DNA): TGCAGTGCTAGAGTGGTGCGGGGAGGTGTGAACACTGAAGCTTTCTTT.

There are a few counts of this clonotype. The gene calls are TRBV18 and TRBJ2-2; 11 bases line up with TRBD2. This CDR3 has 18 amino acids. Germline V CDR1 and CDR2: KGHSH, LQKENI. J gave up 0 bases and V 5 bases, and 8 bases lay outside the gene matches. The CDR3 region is CASSATLAGGPNTGELFF. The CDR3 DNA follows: TGTGCCAGCTCAGCAACTCTAGCGGGGGGCCCGAACACCGGGGAGCTGTTTTTT.

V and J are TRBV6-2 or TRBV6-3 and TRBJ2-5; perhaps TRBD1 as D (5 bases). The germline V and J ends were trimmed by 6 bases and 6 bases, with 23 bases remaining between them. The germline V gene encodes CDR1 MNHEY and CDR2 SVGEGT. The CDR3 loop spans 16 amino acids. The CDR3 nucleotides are TGTGCCAGCAGCGACCCGACAGTGGTCGATCGAAAGACCCAGTACTTC. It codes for CASSDPTVVDRKTQYF.

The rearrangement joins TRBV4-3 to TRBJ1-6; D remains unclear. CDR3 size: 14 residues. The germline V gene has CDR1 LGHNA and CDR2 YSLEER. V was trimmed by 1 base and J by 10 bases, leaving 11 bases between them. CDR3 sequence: CASSQVPIGSPLHF. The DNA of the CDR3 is TGCGCCAGCAGCCAAGTCCCCATAGGGTCACCCCTCCACTTT.

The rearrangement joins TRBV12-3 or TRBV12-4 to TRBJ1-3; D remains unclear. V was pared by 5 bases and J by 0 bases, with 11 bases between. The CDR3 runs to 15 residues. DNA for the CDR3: TGTGCCAGCAGTACTCTGTACAGCTCTGGAAACACCATATATTTT. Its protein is CASSTLYSSGNTIYF.

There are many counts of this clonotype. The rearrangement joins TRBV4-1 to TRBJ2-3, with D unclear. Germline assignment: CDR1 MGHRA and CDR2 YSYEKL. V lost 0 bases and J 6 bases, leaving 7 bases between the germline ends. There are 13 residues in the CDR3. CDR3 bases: TGCGCCAGCAGCCAAGAGTGGTTGGATACGCAGTATTTT. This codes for CASSQEWLDTQYF.

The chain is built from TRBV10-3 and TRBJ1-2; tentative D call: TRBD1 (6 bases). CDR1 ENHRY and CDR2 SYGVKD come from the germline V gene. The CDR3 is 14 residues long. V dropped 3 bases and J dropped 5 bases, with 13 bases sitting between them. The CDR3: CAISEARGCYGYTF. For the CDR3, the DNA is TGTGCCATCAGTGAAGCCAGGGGATGTTATGGCTACACCTTC.